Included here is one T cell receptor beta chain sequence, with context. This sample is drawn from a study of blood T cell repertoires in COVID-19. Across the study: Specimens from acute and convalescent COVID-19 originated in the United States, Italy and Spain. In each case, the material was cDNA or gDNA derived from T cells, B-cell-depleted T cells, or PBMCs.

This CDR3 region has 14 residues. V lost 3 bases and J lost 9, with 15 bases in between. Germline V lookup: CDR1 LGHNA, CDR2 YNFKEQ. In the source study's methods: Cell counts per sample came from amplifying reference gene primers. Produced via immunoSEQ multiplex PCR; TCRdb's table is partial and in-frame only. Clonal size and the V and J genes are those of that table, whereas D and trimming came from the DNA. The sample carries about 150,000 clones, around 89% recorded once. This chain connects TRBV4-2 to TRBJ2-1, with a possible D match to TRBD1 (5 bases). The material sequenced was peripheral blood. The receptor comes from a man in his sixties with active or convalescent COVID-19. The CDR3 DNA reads TGTGCCAGCAGCCACCCCCCGGCAGGGTTTGAGCAGTTCTTC. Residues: CASSHPPAGFEQFF.